Listed below are T cell receptor beta chains from one sample, sequenced in a study of blood T cell repertoires in COVID-19. Clones were sequenced by immunoSEQ multiplex PCR, and TCRdb holds only the in-frame ones, with some missing. The sample lists 200,000 to 250,000 clones, roughly 80% occurring once. The sample consisted of PBMCs or T cells enriched from blood (not recorded which). The receptor source for this set is a woman between 50 and 59 years old who had been exposed to COVID-19. Both conserved end residues are part of each CDR3. D genes are given only for firm matches. Not every row has a clone size; where given, it reads once, few, many or a size class.

V	J	size	D	CDR3	DNA
TRBV6-5	TRBJ2-1	-	TRBD2	CASSYWAGEGNEQFF	TGTGCCAGCAGTTACTGGGCGGGGGAGGGGAATGAGCAGTTCTTC
TRBV6-8	TRBJ2-7	-	TRBD2	CASKQWLAGGNYEQYF	TGTGCCAGCAAACAGTGGCTAGCGGGGGGGAATTACGAGCAGTACTTC
TRBV28	TRBJ1-6	-	TRBD1	CASSTYRGYNSPLHF	TGTGCCAGCAGTACCTACAGGGGTTATAATTCACCCCTCCACTTT
TRBV27	TRBJ1-6	-	TRBD1	CASSWARDRGRIYNSPLHF	TGTGCCAGCAGTTGGGCACGGGACAGGGGCAGAATCTATAATTCACCCCTCCACTTT
TRBV15	TRBJ1-3	-	-	CATSRDRAPAGNTIYF	TGTGCCACCAGCAGAGACAGGGCTCCCGCTGGAAACACCATATATTTT
TRBV6-6	TRBJ2-1	-	-	CASSPSAVAREQFF	TGTGCCAGCAGTCCGTCTGCGGTAGCACGAGAGCAGTTCTTC
TRBV4-1	TRBJ2-2	-	TRBD2	CASSFTPWEGWNTGELFF	TGCGCCAGCAGCTTCACCCCCTGGGAGGGGTGGAACACCGGGGAGCTGTTTTTT
TRBV15	TRBJ1-1	-	-	CATSRDYMNTEAFF	TGTGCCACCAGCAGAGATTACATGAACACTGAAGCTTTCTTT
TRBV19	TRBJ1-2	-	-	CASSRSSPSGNYGYTF	TGTGCCAGTAGTCGCTCTTCCCCGAGTGGTAACTATGGCTACACCTTC
TRBV7-2	TRBJ1-6	-	-	CASSLDRATFGSPLHF	-
TRBV5-1	TRBJ2-5	once	-	CASSLGRGPIDQETQYF	TGCGCCAGCAGCTTGGGGAGGGGGCCCATTGACCAAGAGACCCAGTACTTC
TRBV7-2	TRBJ1-4	-	TRBD1	CASSPYIVTGATNEKLFF	TGTGCCAGCAGCCCATATATCGTAACAGGGGCAACTAATGAAAAACTGTTTTTT
TRBV18	TRBJ1-2	-	TRBD1	CASSLHRGGPGYTF	TGTGCCAGCTCGCTCCACAGGGGTGGCCCTGGCTACACCTTC
TRBV6-5	TRBJ2-3	-	TRBD1	CASSSNPGQGGDTQYF	TGTGCCAGCAGTTCAAATCCGGGACAGGGAGGGGATACGCAGTATTTT
TRBV7-2	TRBJ2-2	-	-	CASSLAGGLTGELFF	TGTGCCAGCAGCTTAGCGGGGGGGCTCACCGGGGAGCTGTTTTTT
TRBV6-5	TRBJ1-2	few	-	CASSSGKSNYGYTF	TGTGCCAGCAGTTCAGGGAAATCTAACTATGGCTACACCTTC
TRBV6-2/TRBV6-3	TRBJ2-2	-	-	CASSSLGVYNTGELFF	TGTGCCAGCAGTTCGTTAGGGGTTTACAACACCGGGGAGCTGTTTTTT
TRBV7-2	TRBJ2-5	-	-	CASSLGSQRKTQYF	TGTGCCAGCAGCTTAGGATCCCAGCGGAAGACCCAGTACTTC
TRBV9	TRBJ2-7	few	-	CASSVGYGGAHEQYF	TGTGCCAGCAGCGTAGGGTATGGAGGGGCCCACGAGCAGTACTTC
TRBV19	TRBJ1-1	-	-	CASSMGAQAFF	TGTGCCAGTAGTATGGGGGCGCAAGCTTTCTTT
TRBV5-5	TRBJ2-5	once	-	CASSFNHQETQYF	TGTGCCAGCAGCTTCAACCATCAGGAGACCCAGTACTTC
TRBV7-8	TRBJ2-2	once	-	CASSSPLSTGELFF	TGTGCCAGCAGCTCCCCCCTTTCCACCGGGGAGCTGTTTTTT
TRBV6-5	TRBJ1-4	-	-	CASRSQGSEKLFF	TGTGCCAGCAGGAGCCAGGGGTCTGAAAAACTGTTTTTT
TRBV3-1/TRBV3-2	TRBJ1-1	-	-	CASSQVGGTEAFF	TGTGCCAGCAGCCAAGTGGGGGGGACTGAAGCTTTCTTT
TRBV7-2	TRBJ1-6	-	TRBD1	CASSAGGTVANSPLHF	TGTGCCAGCAGCGCCGGCGGGACAGTTGCCAATTCACCCCTCCACTTT
TRBV4-2	TRBJ2-7	-	TRBD1	CASSQAGTASSYEQYF	TGTGCCAGCAGCCAAGCGGGGACAGCGAGCTCCTACGAGCAGTACTTC
TRBV6-5	TRBJ2-1	-	TRBD2	CASGTSGGNEQFF	TGTGCCAGCGGGACTAGCGGAGGAAATGAGCAGTTCTTC
TRBV24-1	TRBJ1-2	-	-	CATSDPRGYTF	TGTGCCACCAGTGATCCGAGAGGCTACACCTTC
TRBV5-6	TRBJ1-5	-	TRBD1	CASSPGTGWQPQHF	TGTGCCAGCAGCCCGGGGACAGGTTGGCAGCCCCAGCATTTT
TRBV29-1	TRBJ1-1	-	-	CSVEVRQDTEAFF	TGCAGCGTTGAAGTACGACAGGACACTGAAGCTTTCTTT
TRBV9	TRBJ1-6	-	-	CASSVRTANSPLHF	TGTGCCAGCAGCGTACGGACAGCTAATTCACCCCTCCACTTT
TRBV5-1	TRBJ1-2	-	TRBD1	CASSSRDRVSGYTF	TGCGCCAGCAGCTCCCGGGACAGGGTTAGTGGCTACACCTTC
TRBV5-1	TRBJ2-3	-	TRBD2	CASSILAGITDTQYF	TGCGCCAGCAGCATACTAGCGGGGATCACAGATACGCAGTATTTT
TRBV11-2	TRBJ2-7	-	-	CASSLGSGGGYEQYF	TGTGCCAGCAGCTTAGGTTCGGGGGGCGGGTACGAGCAGTACTTC
TRBV6-5	TRBJ1-3	-	-	CASSPGGGNTIYF	TGTGCCAGCAGCCCGGGGGGCGGAAACACCATATATTTT
TRBV6-6	TRBJ1-2	-	-	CASSYGGSLWGYTF	TGTGCCAGCAGTTACGGTGGGAGCTTGTGGGGCTACACCTTC
TRBV19	TRBJ1-2	-	-	CASSPNGPQGGYTF	TGTGCCAGTAGTCCCAATGGGCCGCAGGGAGGCTACACCTTC
TRBV5-4	TRBJ2-3	-	-	CASRGGVTDTQYF	TGTGCCAGCAGAGGGGGGGTCACAGATACGCAGTATTTT
TRBV12-3/TRBV12-4	TRBJ2-7	-	-	CASSLTQAHEQYF	TGTGCCAGCAGTTTAACCCAAGCCCACGAGCAGTACTTC
TRBV7-9	TRBJ2-2	-	-	CASSPFSGELFF	TGTGCCAGCAGCCCCTTTTCTGGGGAGCTGTTTTTT
TRBV7-2	TRBJ1-2	-	TRBD1	CASSLGRPGGNNGYTF	TGTGCCAGCAGCTTAGGGAGGCCAGGGGGCAATAATGGCTACACCTTC
TRBV12-5	TRBJ2-2	once	-	CASGLGAGSGGELFF	TGTGCTAGTGGTTTAGGCGCAGGGTCGGGCGGGGAGCTGTTTTTT
TRBV6-1	TRBJ2-7	-	TRBD2	CASYDGTSGKEQYF	TGTGCCAGTTATGACGGGACTAGCGGAAAAGAGCAGTACTTC
TRBV12-3/TRBV12-4	TRBJ1-4	-	-	CASSQSEKLFF	TGTGCCAGCAGCCAATCTGAAAAACTGTTTTTT
TRBV9	TRBJ1-2	few	TRBD1	CASSVVGTGGYTF	TGTGCCAGCAGCGTAGTCGGGACAGGGGGATACACCTTC
TRBV7-6	TRBJ2-6	-	TRBD1	CASSLGQGATGANVLTF	TGTGCCAGCAGCCTGGGGCAGGGGGCTACTGGGGCCAACGTCCTGACTTTC
TRBV5-3	TRBJ1-1	-	-	CARSLGGKAFF	TGTGCCAGAAGCCTCGGGGGGAAAGCTTTCTTT
TRBV19	TRBJ2-1	few	-	CASSIDLSNRANNEQFF	TGTGCCAGTAGTATAGATCTCAGTAACAGGGCAAACAATGAGCAGTTCTTC